This T cell receptor (beta chain) was recovered during a study of blood T cell repertoires in COVID-19. In the study overall: In each case, the material was cDNA or gDNA derived from T cells, B-cell-depleted T cells, or PBMCs.

The CDR3 loop spans 14 amino acids. The germline V and J ends were trimmed by 4 bases and 7 bases, with 17 bases remaining between them. Germline CDR1 reads LGHDT; CDR2 reads YNNKEL (reference sequence). Produced via immunoSEQ multiplex PCR; TCRdb's table is partial and in-frame only. Found here are fewer than 200,000 clones, 76% of them singletons; the top ten hold around 8.9%. This chain joins TRBV3-1 (or the pseudogene TRBV3-2) and TRBJ2-7; D perhaps matches TRBD2 (6 bases). The specimen was peripheral blood. The sequence came from a woman in her 50s with active or convalescent COVID-19. CDR3 nucleotides: TGTGCCAGCAGCCGAAGAGTCGGGGGAGATGAGCAGTACTTC. Its translation: CASSRRVGGDEQYF.